A single sample gave rise to the 9 T cell receptor beta chains below, sequenced in a study of blood T cells in healthy people across ages. Together with a sample-barcoded 5' primer, a J-beta primer mix was included in a second PCR lasting about 7 to 12 cycles. MiXCR, run by TCRdb on the 5' RACE reads, gives a single entry per CDR3 protein. The table includes over 700,000 distinct CDR3 sequences, roughly 25% detected once. This same sample was also taken into another study, of T cells of mothers and their children.

The sequencing sample was made of blood. The receptors were gathered from a boy younger than 18 in good health.

This clonotype occurred a few times. The chain couples TRBV6-4 to TRBJ2-5; TRBD2 matches 8 bases. The V gene end was trimmed by 4 bases and the J gene end by 5 bases; junction bases not matched to a gene: 3. The germline CDR1 and CDR2 sequences are MRHNA and SNTAGT. The CDR3 has 13 amino acids. The CDR3 loop reads CASSARGGETQYF. As DNA, the CDR3 is TGTGCCAGCAGTGCCCGGGGGGGGGAGACCCAGTACTTC.

This clonotype came up a few times. In DNA form, the CDR3 reads TGTGCCACCAGTGACCTCCCCAGCGGGGAGCTGTTTTTT. This gives the protein CATSDLPSGELFF. The chain employs TRBV24-1 and TRBJ2-2; D is unclear. The CDR3 consists of 13 residues. The V gene's germline CDR1 is KGHDR and CDR2 SFDVKD. Trimming pared 4 bases from V and 7 bases from J, leaving 9 bases between.

This clonotype was observed a few times. The CDR3 here is CASSRTNSNQPQHF. The DNA of the CDR3 is TGTGCCAGCAGCCGGACGAATAGCAATCAGCCCCAGCATTTT. This chain links TRBV28 with TRBJ1-5; no firm D call. Germline V gene lookup returns CDR1 MDHEN and CDR2 SYDVKM. With 6 bases removed from V and 0 bases from J, the gap between germline ends came to 9 bases. The CDR3 is 14 amino acids.

This clonotype was detected ten times or more. The chain links TRBV4-1 to TRBJ2-5, with D possibly being TRBD2 (6 bases). V dropped 4 bases and J dropped 5 bases, with 17 bases sitting between them. Germline loops: CDR1 MGHRA, CDR2 YSYEKL. The CDR3 totals 15 residues. Here the CDR3 reads CASSPSPRSGETQYF. CDR3 nucleotide sequence: TGCGCCAGCAGCCCGTCCCCCAGGAGCGGGGAGACCCAGTACTTC.

This clonotype has more than one count but fewer than ten. The chain is built from TRBV25-1 and TRBJ2-5, with D unclear. This CDR3 contains 14 residues. Trimming left V 0 bases short and J 1 base short, with 6 bases between. Germline CDR1 reads MGHDK; CDR2 reads SYGVNS. CDR3: CASSEYGVQETQYF. The CDR3 DNA reads TGTGCCAGCAGTGAATATGGGGTCCAAGAGACCCAGTACTTC.

The chain combines TRBV18 with TRBJ2-7, with unresolved D. V was shortened by 1 base and J by 7 bases, with 8 bases between the two germline ends. The CDR3 spans 12 residues. Per the germline V gene, CDR1 is KGHSH and CDR2 is LQKENI. The CDR3 sequence: CASSPHTEEQYF. The CDR3 coding sequence is TGTGCCAGCTCACCACACACAGAAGAGCAGTACTTC.

The chain couples TRBV28 to TRBJ2-7; 9 positions match TRBD2. The CDR3 has 17 residues. Germline CDR1 reads MDHEN; CDR2 reads SYDVKM. With V trimmed by 6 bases and J by 2 bases, 14 bases remained unmatched. DNA for the CDR3: TGTGCCAGCAGCCCATCGGGACTAGCAAGAGCTCCCTACGAGCAGTACTTC. Encoded protein: CASSPSGLARAPYEQYF.

The rearrangement links TRBV2 to TRBJ2-7; D is undetermined. Germline V gene lookup returns CDR1 SNHLY and CDR2 FYNNEI. This CDR3 is built from 14 residues. Trimming left V 0 bases short and J 2 bases short, with 8 bases between. The CDR3 reads CASSEAPQPYEQYF. DNA for the CDR3: TGTGCCAGCAGTGAAGCGCCGCAGCCCTACGAGCAGTACTTC.

This clonotype occurred a few times. CDR3 protein: CASSQPDRGHYEQYF. As DNA, the CDR3 is TGCGCCAGCAGCCAACCGGACAGGGGACACTACGAGCAGTACTTC. V is TRBV4-3 and J is TRBJ2-5; 9 nucleotides agree with TRBD1. The tail of the sequence fits TRBJ2-7 better, so the J call may be wrong. This CDR3 is 15 amino acids long. From germline, CDR1 is LGHNA and CDR2 YSLEER.